These 13 T cell receptor beta chains were sequenced from one sample in a study of beta chain features in type 1 diabetes. Sequenced material consisted of expressed TCRB transcripts (all of the isolated RNA was reverse transcribed). Here immunoSEQ multiplex PCR was the method, and the copy in TCRdb shows in-frame clones only, minus some. Of around 500,000 clones in the sample, 25% to 35% were seen once. Sequencing was performed on naive CD4+ T cells from blood. Every receptor here comes from a man younger than 35 in good health.

This clone came up a few times. The chain joins TRBV11-1 to TRBJ2-5; D gene uncertain. V was pared by 3 bases and J by 4 bases, with 6 bases between. The CDR3 is 12 amino acids. Germline V gene data show CDR1 as SGHAT and CDR2 as FQDESV (reference sequence). The CDR3 region has the DNA TGTGCCAGCAGCTTGAACCGAGAGACCCAGTACTTC. Translation gives CASSLNRETQYF.

This clone has only a few counts. The V call is TRBV30, the J call TRBJ2-1, with 8 nucleotides matching TRBD2. CDR1 is GTSNPN and CDR2 is SVGIG in the germline V gene (reference sequence). The CDR3 contains 13 residues. The V and J ends lost 6 bases and 2 bases, in that order; junction bases with no gene match: 3. The CDR3 DNA is TGTGCCTGTGTAGCGGGACCCTACAATGAGCAGTTCTTC. Protein: CACVAGPYNEQFF. Complete variable domain (other parts from reference TRBV30 and TRBJ2-1): SQTIHQWPATLVQPVGSPLSLECTVEGTSNPNLYWYRQAAGRGLQLLFYSVGIGQISSEVPQNLSASRPQDRQFILSSKKLLLSDSGFYLCACVAGPYNEQFFGPGTRLTVL.

This chain links TRBV10-2 with TRBJ2-5; 8 bases map to TRBD1. The V and J ends lost 7 bases and 2 bases, in that order; junction bases with no gene match: 6. CDR1 is WSHSY and CDR2 is SAAADI in the germline V gene. The CDR3 extends over 14 amino acids. This CDR3 reads CASTKDRVQETQYF. CDR3 DNA: TGCGCCAGCACTAAGGACAGGGTGCAAGAGACCCAGTACTTC.

The V and J genes are TRBV7-9 and TRBJ2-1; TRBD1 agrees at 9 bases. CDR3 size: 15 residues. J was trimmed by 2 bases and V by 5 bases; bases with no gene match: 4. Germline V lookup: CDR1 SEHNR, CDR2 FQNEAQ (reference sequence). The CDR3 loop reads CASSEGQGPYNEQFF. In DNA, the CDR3 is TGTGCCAGCAGCGAGGGACAGGGCCCCTACAATGAGCAGTTCTTC.

The V and J genes are TRBV29-1 and TRBJ1-2; D remains unclear. Germline V gene lookup returns CDR1 SQVTM and CDR2 ANQGSEA. This CDR3 spans 13 amino acids. Trimming shortened V by 3 bases and J by 1 base, and 9 bases separated the two germline ends. CDR3 sequence reads: CSVDRYGNYGYTF. The DNA of the CDR3 is TGCAGCGTTGATCGGTACGGTAACTATGGCTACACCTTC.

The rearrangement links TRBV9 to TRBJ1-1, with a possible D match to TRBD1 (5 bases). V dropped 4 bases and J dropped 7 bases, with 8 bases sitting between them. This CDR3 region has 11 residues. Germline lookup yields CDR1 SGDLS and CDR2 YYNGEE. The CDR3 DNA is TGTGCCAGCAGCCGTGACAGTGAAGCTTTCTTT. Encoded protein: CASSRDSEAFF.

The gene calls are TRBV7-6 and TRBJ2-3; 7 positions agree with TRBD2. The CDR3 consists of 15 residues. Germline assignment: CDR1 SGHVS and CDR2 FNYEAQ. The V segment lost 5 bases and the J segment 2 bases; nucleotides outside the gene matches: 7. The CDR3 DNA reads as TGTGCCAGCAGCCCCCAACTAGCGAACACAGATACGCAGTATTTT. It encodes CASSPQLANTDTQYF.

This clone was seen a few times. V and J are TRBV6-6 and TRBJ1-2, with D hard to call. Looked up from germline, CDR1 is MNHNY and CDR2 is SVGAGI (reference sequence). This CDR3 comprises 14 residues. V shed 2 bases and J shed 2 bases, with 9 bases lying between them. The CDR3 DNA reads TGTGCCAGCAGTTACGCGGGGTCGAACTATGGCTACACCTTC. This sequence encodes CASSYAGSNYGYTF.

The chain joins TRBV7-6 to TRBJ2-1; 9 positions match TRBD1. The CDR3 contains 16 residues. The V gene end was trimmed by 5 bases and the J gene end by 2 bases; junction bases not matched to a gene: 7. CDR1 SGHVS and CDR2 FNYEAQ come from the germline V gene. This CDR3 reads CASSAWGQGPYNEQFF. The DNA of the CDR3 is TGTGCCAGCAGCGCGTGGGGACAGGGACCCTACAATGAGCAGTTCTTC.

A word on this clone: Other DNA sequences in the sample encode the same CDR3. The rearrangement links TRBV30 to TRBJ1-1; D call uncertain. The length of the CDR3 is 12 residues. Germline CDR1 and CDR2: GTSNPN and SVGIG (reference sequence). V lost 3 bases, J lost 0 bases, and 5 bases lay in between. CDR3 in amino acids: CAWRRLNTEAFF. The DNA for the CDR3 is TGTGCCTGGAGACGGTTGAACACTGAAGCTTTCTTT.

The chain joins TRBV7-9 to TRBJ2-1; D not certain. The CDR3 totals 15 residues. Trimming removed 1 base at V and 3 bases at J, with 10 bases between. Looked up from germline, CDR1 is SEHNR and CDR2 is FQNEAQ (reference sequence). The CDR3 reads CASSLGRVLYNEQFF. CDR3 in DNA: TGTGCCAGCAGCTTAGGAAGGGTCCTCTACAATGAGCAGTTCTTC.

Here the CDR3 reads CSAWTKYEQYF. The CDR3 DNA follows: TGCAGTGCTTGGACTAAGTACGAGCAGTACTTC. This chain joins TRBV20-1 and TRBJ2-7; the D gene is possibly TRBD2 (6 bases). The CDR3 consists of 11 residues. Germline V lookup: CDR1 DFQATT, CDR2 SNEGSKA (reference sequence). Trimming cost V 5 bases and J 4 bases, with 9 bases left between them.

This clone was detected a few times. DNA for the CDR3: TGTGCCAGCAGCTTAGGGTATACGCAGTATTTT. This gives the protein CASSLGYTQYF. This rearrangement joins TRBV7-2 to TRBJ2-3; D is undetermined. CDR1 is SGHTA and CDR2 is FQGNSA in the germline V gene. The CDR3 is made up of 11 amino acids. The V gene lost 1 base and the J gene lost 7 bases, with 3 bases spanning the gap.